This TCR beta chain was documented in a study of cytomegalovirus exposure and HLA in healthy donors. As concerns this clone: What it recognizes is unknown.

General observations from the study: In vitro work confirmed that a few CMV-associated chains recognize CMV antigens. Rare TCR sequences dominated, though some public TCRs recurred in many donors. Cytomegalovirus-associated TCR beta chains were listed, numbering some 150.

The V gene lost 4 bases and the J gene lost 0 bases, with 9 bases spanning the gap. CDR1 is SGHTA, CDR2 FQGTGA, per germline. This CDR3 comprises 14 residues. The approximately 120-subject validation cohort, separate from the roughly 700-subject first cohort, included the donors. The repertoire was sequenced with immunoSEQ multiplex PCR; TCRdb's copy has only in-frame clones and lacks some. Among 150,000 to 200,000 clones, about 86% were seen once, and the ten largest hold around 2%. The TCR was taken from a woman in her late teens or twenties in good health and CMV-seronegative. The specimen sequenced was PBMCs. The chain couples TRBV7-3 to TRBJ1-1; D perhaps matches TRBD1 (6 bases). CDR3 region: CASSSQGMNTEAFF. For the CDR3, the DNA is TGTGCCAGCAGCTCGCAGGGGATGAACACTGAAGCTTTCTTT.